A single sample is the source of the 9 T cell receptor beta chains below, sequenced in a study of response to subunit inactivated influenza vaccine. TCRdb ran MiXCR on the RT-PCR reads and lists one entry per CDR3 protein. The sample lists 650,000 to 850,000 distinct CDR3 sequences, approximately 15% occurring once. The sequences come from PBMCs from blood, collected 14 to 15 days before vaccination. All receptors come from a man aged 50 to 59 who received an inactivated influenza vaccine.

This clonotype was seen at least ten times. The chain employs TRBV6-5 and TRBJ1-4; TRBD1 aligns across 8 bases. CDR3 size: 12 residues. After removal of 6 bases from V and 6 bases from J, the junction contained 0 bases not matched to a gene. Germline assignment: CDR1 MNHEY and CDR2 SVGAGI. CDR3 DNA: TGTGCCAGCAGGACAGGGGATGAAAAACTGTTTTTT. Protein sequence: CASRTGDEKLFF.

This chain links TRBV12-3 or TRBV12-4 with TRBJ2-4, with D possibly being TRBD2 (5 bases). V was trimmed by 6 bases and J by 0 bases, leaving 12 bases between them. This CDR3 comprises 15 residues. The CDR3 reads CASSSGIRAKNIQYF. As DNA, the CDR3 is TGTGCCAGCAGCTCCGGGATCCGAGCCAAAAACATTCAGTACTTC.

The chain uses TRBV7-9 and TRBJ2-7, with TRBD1 matching 10 bases. The CDR3 consists of 15 residues. The germline CDR1 and CDR2 sequences are SEHNR and FQNEAQ (reference sequence). J gave up 4 bases and V 5 bases, and 8 bases lay outside the gene matches. The CDR3 region is CASSPGQGEFYEQYF. CDR3 DNA sequence: TGTGCCAGCAGCCCCGGACAGGGGGAATTTTACGAGCAGTACTTC.

This clonotype occurred a few times. The V gene is TRBV10-3, the J gene TRBJ2-1; 8 positions match TRBD2. V was pared by 8 bases and J by 1 base, with 13 bases of the junction left unmatched. Germline CDR1 and CDR2: ENHRY and SYGVKD. The CDR3 runs to 17 residues. DNA of the CDR3: TGTGCCATCGGGGGAACCCCTAGCGGGCCGTCCTACAATGAGCAGTTCTTC. This translates into CAIGGTPSGPSYNEQFF.

The gene calls are TRBV20-1 and TRBJ2-5, with a tentative D call TRBD1 (6 bases). The CDR3 contains 14 residues. V was cut by 4 bases and J by 4 bases, with 16 bases left in between. Germline CDR1 reads DFQATT; CDR2 reads SNEGSKA (reference sequence). CDR3 region: CSANPIQGRETQYF. DNA for the CDR3: TGCAGTGCTAACCCGATACAGGGTCGAGAGACCCAGTACTTC.

Only a few counts were recorded for this clonotype. The rearrangement uses TRBV29-1 and TRBJ2-1; D may correspond to TRBD1 or TRBD2 (6 bases each). In germline, CDR1 is SQVTM, CDR2 ANQGSEA. The V end was cut by 3 bases, the J end by 2 bases, with 8 bases between. The length of the CDR3 is 13 residues. The CDR3 region has the DNA TGCAGCGTTGAGGAGGGGGCCTACAATGAGCAGTTCTTC. Its protein product is CSVEEGAYNEQFF.

This clonotype has only a few counts. The V gene is TRBV12-3 or TRBV12-4, the J gene TRBJ2-5; 7 bases fit TRBD1. V was clipped by 4 bases and J by 5 bases; unmatched bases: 4. This CDR3 is 13 amino acids long. The CDR3 bases are TGTGCCAGCAGTTCGGGACAGTTTGAGACCCAGTACTTC. This codes for CASSSGQFETQYF.

This clonotype was counted a few times. V is TRBV7-9 and J is TRBJ1-4; perhaps TRBD1 as D (6 bases). The V gene's germline CDR1 is SEHNR and CDR2 FQNEAQ (reference sequence). With 5 bases removed from V and 4 bases from J, the gap between germline ends came to 14 bases. This CDR3 has 15 amino acids. The CDR3 protein is CASSDGQTLNEKLFF. Written as DNA, the CDR3 is TGTGCCAGCAGCGATGGACAGACCCTTAATGAAAAACTGTTTTTT.

The chain combines TRBV4-2 with TRBJ2-4; D possibly matches TRBD1 or TRBD2 (6 bases each). The germline V gene has CDR1 LGHNA and CDR2 YNFKEQ. CDR3 length: 16 amino acids. V lost 0 bases, J lost 11 bases, and 20 bases lay in between. In nucleotides, the CDR3 is TGTGCCAGCAGCCAAGATTGGGGGGCAGGGCTGCTTTTTCAGTACTTC. Its protein product is CASSQDWGAGLLFQYF.